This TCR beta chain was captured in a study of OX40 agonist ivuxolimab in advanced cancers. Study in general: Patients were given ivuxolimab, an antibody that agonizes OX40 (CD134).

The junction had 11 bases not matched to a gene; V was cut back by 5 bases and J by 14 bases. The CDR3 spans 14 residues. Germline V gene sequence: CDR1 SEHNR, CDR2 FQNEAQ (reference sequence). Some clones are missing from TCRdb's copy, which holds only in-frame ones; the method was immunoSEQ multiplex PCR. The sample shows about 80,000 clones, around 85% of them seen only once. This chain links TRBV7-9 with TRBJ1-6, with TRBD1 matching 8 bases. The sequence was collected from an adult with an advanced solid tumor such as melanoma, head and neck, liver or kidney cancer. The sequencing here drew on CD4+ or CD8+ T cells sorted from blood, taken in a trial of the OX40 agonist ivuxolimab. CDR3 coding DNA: TGTGCCAGCAGCCCGACGGGACAGGTGGTCACCCTCCACTTT. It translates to CASSPTGQVVTLHF.